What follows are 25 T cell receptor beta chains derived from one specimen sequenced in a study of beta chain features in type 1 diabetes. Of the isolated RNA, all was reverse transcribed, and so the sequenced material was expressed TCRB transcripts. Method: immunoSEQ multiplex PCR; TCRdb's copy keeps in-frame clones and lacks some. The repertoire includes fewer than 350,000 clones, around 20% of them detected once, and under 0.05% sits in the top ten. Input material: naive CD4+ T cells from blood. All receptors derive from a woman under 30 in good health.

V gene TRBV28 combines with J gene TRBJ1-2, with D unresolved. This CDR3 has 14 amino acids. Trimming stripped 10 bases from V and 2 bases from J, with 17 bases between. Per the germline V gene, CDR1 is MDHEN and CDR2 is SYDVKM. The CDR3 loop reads CATTEGTTNYGYTF. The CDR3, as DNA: TGTGCCACTACTGAGGGCACTACGAACTATGGCTACACCTTC.

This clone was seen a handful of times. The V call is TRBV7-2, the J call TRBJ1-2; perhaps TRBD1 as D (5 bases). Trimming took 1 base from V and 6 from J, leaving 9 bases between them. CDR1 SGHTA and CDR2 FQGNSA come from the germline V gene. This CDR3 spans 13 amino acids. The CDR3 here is CASSLEAGHGYTF. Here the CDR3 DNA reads TGTGCCAGCAGCTTAGAAGCGGGGCATGGCTACACCTTC.

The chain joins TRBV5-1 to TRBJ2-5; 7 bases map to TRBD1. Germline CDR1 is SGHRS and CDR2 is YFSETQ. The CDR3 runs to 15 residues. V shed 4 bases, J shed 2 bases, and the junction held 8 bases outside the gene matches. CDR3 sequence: CASSPLGTAQETQYF. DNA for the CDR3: TGCGCCAGCAGCCCTCTGGGGACAGCTCAAGAGACCCAGTACTTC.

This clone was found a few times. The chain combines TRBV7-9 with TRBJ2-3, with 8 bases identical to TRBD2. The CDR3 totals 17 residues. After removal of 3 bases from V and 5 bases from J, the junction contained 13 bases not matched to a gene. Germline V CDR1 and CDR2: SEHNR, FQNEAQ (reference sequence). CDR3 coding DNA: TGTGCCAGCAGCTTGATGGGGTTCGGGACTAGTGGAGATACGCAGTATTTT. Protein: CASSLMGFGTSGDTQYF. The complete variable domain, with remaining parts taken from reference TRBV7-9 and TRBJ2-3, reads DTGVSQNPRHKITKRGQNVTFRCDPISEHNRLYWYRQTLGQGPEFLTYFQNEAQLEKSRLLSDRFSAERPKGSFSTLEIQRTEQGDSAMYLCASSLMGFGTSGDTQYFGPGTRLTVL.

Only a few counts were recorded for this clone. The CDR3 nucleotides are TGTGCCATCAGTGAGTGGACAGGGGGCTCTGGTGAAGCTTTCTTT. Amino acid sequence: CAISEWTGGSGEAFF. This sequence joins TRBV10-3 and TRBJ1-1, with TRBD1 matching over 11 bases. Germline CDR1 and CDR2: ENHRY and SYGVKD. The CDR3 is 15 amino acids. The junction had 5 bases not matched to a gene; V was cut back by 1 base and J by 7 bases.

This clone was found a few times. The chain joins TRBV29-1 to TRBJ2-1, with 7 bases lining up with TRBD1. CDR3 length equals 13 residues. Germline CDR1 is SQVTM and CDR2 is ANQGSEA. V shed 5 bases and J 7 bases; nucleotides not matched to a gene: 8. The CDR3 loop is CSVITGVGNEQFF. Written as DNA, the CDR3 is TGCAGCGTTATAACAGGGGTTGGAAATGAGCAGTTCTTC.

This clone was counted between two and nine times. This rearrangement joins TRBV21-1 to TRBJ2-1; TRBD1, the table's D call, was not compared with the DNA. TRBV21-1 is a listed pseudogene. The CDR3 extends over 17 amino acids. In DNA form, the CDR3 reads TGTGCCAGCCGACAGGGGATGGAGCGGGGCAAATACAATGAGCAGTTCTTC. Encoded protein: CASRQGMERGKYNEQFF.

The CDR3 coding sequence is TGTGCCAGCAGCCCGAGGACTACTTCCTTCTCCTACAATGAGCAGTTCTTC. Its translation: CASSPRTTSFSYNEQFF. The chain uses TRBV9 and TRBJ2-1; TRBD2 might be the D (6 bases). The CDR3 is 17 amino acids. Germline V lookup: CDR1 SGDLS, CDR2 YYNGEE. V lost 4 bases to trimming and J lost 0 bases, with 17 bases between them.

Here the CDR3 reads CATSGLTSGRADNEQFF. CDR3 in DNA: TGTGCCACCAGCGGCCTCACTAGCGGGAGGGCTGACAATGAGCAGTTCTTC. This chain links TRBV15 with TRBJ2-1; 13 bases are shared with TRBD2. V dropped 5 bases and J dropped 5; count of bases not matched to a gene: 9. CDR3 length equals 17 residues. CDR1 is LNHNV and CDR2 is YYDKDF in the germline V gene (reference sequence).

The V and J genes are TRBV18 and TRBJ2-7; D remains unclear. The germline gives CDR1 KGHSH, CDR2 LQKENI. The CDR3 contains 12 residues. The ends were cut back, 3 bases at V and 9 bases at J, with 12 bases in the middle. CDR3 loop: CASSPPNSVQYF. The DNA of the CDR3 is TGTGCCAGCTCACCTCCGAACTCGGTGCAGTACTTC.

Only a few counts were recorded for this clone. The CDR3 DNA follows: TGCGCCAGCAGCTTGGCGAGCGGGGGGGGCGATGAGCAGTTCTTC. Its translation: CASSLASGGGDEQFF. This chain connects TRBV5-1 to TRBJ2-1; 10 nucleotides match TRBD2. Germline-derived CDR1 and CDR2 are SGHRS and YFSETQ. The CDR3 loop spans 15 amino acids. With V trimmed by 0 bases and J by 8 bases, 5 bases remained unmatched.

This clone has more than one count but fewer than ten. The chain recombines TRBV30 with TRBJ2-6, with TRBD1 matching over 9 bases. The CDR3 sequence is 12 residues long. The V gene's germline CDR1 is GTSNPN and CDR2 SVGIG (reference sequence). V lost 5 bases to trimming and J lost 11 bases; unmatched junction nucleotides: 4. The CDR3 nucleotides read TGTGCCTGGGGGACAGGGTACTACGTCCTGACTTTC. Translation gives CAWGTGYYVLTF.

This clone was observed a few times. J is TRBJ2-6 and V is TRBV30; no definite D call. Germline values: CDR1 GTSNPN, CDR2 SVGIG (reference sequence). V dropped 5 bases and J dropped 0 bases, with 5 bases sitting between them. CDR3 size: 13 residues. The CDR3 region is CAWASSGANVLTF. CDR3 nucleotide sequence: TGTGCCTGGGCGTCCTCTGGGGCCAACGTCCTGACTTTC. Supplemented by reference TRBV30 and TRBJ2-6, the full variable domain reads SQTIHQWPATLVQPVGSPLSLECTVEGTSNPNLYWYRQAAGRGLQLLFYSVGIGQISSEVPQNLSASRPQDRQFILSSKKLLLSDSGFYLCAWASSGANVLTFGAGSRLTVL.

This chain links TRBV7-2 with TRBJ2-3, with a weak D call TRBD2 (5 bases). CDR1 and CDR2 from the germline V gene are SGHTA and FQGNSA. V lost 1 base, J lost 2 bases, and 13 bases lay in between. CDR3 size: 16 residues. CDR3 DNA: TGTGCCAGCAGCTTAGATGCGGGTCCGACCACAGATACGCAGTATTTT. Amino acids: CASSLDAGPTTDTQYF.

The CDR3 loop reads CASSLSAVRGFRETQYF. DNA of the CDR3: TGTGCCAGCAGTTTATCGGCGGTGAGGGGGTTTCGCGAGACCCAGTACTTC. The rearrangement uses TRBV27 and TRBJ2-5, with a weak D call TRBD1 (6 bases). CDR3 size: 17 residues. CDR1 and CDR2 (germline): MNHEY, SMNVEV (reference sequence). V lost 0 bases and J 5 bases, leaving 19 bases between the germline ends.

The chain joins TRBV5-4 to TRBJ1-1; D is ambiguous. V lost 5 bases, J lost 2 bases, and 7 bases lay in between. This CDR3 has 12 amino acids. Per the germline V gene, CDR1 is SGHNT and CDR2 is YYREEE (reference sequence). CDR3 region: CASRSDNTEAFF. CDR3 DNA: TGTGCCAGCAGATCAGATAACACTGAAGCTTTCTTT. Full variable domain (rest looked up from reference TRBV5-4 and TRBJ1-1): ETGVTQSPTHLIKTRGQQVTLRCSSQSGHNTVSWYQQALGQGPQFIFQYYREEENGRGNFPPRFSGLQFPNYSSELNVNALELDDSALYLCASRSDNTEAFFGQGTRLTVV.

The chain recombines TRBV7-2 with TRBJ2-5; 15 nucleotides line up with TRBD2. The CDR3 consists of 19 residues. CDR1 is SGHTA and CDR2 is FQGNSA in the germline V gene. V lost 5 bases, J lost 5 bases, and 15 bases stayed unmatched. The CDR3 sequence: CASSIIRTSGGAMRETQYF. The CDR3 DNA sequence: TGTGCCAGCAGCATCATAAGGACTAGCGGGGGGGCGATGCGGGAGACCCAGTACTTC. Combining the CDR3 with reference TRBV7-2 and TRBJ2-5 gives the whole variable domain GAGVSQSPSNKVTEKGKDVELRCDPISGHTALYWYRQSLGQGLEFLIYFQGNSAPDKSGLPSDRFSAERTGGSVSTLTIQRTQQEDSAVYLCASSIIRTSGGAMRETQYFGPGTRLLVL.

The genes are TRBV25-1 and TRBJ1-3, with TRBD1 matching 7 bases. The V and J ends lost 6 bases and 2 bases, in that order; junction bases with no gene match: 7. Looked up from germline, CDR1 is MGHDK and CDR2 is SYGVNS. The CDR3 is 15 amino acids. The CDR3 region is CASSEGAAAGNTIYF. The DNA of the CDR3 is TGTGCCAGCAGCGAGGGGGCAGCGGCTGGAAACACCATATATTTT.

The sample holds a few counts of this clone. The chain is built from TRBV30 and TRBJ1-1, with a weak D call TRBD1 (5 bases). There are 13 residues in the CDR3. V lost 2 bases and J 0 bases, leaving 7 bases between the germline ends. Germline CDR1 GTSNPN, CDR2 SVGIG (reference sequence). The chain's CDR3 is CAWSLGVNTEAFF. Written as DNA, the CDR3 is TGTGCCTGGAGTTTAGGGGTGAACACTGAAGCTTTCTTT.

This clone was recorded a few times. CDR3 amino acids: CASSQEWLAGELFF. The CDR3 DNA follows: TGCGCCAGCAGCCAAGAATGGCTAGCCGGGGAGCTGTTTTTT. The chain joins TRBV4-1 to TRBJ2-2; D not certain. Germline V CDR1 and CDR2: MGHRA, YSYEKL. With 0 bases removed from V and 6 bases from J, the gap between germline ends came to 8 bases. The CDR3 covers 14 residues.

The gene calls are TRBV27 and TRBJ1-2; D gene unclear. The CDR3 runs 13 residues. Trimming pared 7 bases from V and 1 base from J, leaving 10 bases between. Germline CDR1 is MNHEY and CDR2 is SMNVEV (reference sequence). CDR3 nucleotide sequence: TGTGCCAGCAAACGGTCCGTTAACTATGGCTACACCTTC. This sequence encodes CASKRSVNYGYTF.

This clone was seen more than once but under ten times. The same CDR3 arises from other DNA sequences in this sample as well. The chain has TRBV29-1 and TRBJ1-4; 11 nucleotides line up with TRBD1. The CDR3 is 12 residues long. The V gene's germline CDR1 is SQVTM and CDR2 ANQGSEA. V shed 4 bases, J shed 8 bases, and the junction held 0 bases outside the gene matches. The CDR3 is CSVGTGGEKLFF. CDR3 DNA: TGCAGCGTTGGGACAGGGGGCGAAAAACTGTTTTTT. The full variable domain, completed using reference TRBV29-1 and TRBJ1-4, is SAVISQKPSRDICQRGTSLTIQCQVDSQVTMMFWYRQQPGQSLTLIATANQGSEATYESGFVIDKFPISRPNLTFSTLTVSNMSPEDSSIYLCSVGTGGEKLFFGSGTQLSVL.

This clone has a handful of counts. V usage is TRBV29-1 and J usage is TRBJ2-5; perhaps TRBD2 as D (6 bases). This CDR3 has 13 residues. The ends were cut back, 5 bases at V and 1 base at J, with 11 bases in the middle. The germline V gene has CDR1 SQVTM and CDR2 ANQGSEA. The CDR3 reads CSVYYSGQETQYF. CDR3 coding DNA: TGCAGCGTTTACTATAGCGGCCAAGAGACCCAGTACTTC.

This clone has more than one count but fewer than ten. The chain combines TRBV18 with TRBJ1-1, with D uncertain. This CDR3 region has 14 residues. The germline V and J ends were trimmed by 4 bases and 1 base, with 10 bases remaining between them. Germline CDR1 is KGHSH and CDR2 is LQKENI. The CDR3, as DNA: TGTGCCAGCTCACTTGCGCAGGAGAACACTGAAGCTTTCTTT. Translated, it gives CASSLAQENTEAFF.

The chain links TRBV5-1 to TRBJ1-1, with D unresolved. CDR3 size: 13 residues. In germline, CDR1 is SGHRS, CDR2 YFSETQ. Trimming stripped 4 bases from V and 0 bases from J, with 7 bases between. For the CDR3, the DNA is TGCGCCAGCAGCCGGGTCTTGAACACTGAAGCTTTCTTT. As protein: CASSRVLNTEAFF.